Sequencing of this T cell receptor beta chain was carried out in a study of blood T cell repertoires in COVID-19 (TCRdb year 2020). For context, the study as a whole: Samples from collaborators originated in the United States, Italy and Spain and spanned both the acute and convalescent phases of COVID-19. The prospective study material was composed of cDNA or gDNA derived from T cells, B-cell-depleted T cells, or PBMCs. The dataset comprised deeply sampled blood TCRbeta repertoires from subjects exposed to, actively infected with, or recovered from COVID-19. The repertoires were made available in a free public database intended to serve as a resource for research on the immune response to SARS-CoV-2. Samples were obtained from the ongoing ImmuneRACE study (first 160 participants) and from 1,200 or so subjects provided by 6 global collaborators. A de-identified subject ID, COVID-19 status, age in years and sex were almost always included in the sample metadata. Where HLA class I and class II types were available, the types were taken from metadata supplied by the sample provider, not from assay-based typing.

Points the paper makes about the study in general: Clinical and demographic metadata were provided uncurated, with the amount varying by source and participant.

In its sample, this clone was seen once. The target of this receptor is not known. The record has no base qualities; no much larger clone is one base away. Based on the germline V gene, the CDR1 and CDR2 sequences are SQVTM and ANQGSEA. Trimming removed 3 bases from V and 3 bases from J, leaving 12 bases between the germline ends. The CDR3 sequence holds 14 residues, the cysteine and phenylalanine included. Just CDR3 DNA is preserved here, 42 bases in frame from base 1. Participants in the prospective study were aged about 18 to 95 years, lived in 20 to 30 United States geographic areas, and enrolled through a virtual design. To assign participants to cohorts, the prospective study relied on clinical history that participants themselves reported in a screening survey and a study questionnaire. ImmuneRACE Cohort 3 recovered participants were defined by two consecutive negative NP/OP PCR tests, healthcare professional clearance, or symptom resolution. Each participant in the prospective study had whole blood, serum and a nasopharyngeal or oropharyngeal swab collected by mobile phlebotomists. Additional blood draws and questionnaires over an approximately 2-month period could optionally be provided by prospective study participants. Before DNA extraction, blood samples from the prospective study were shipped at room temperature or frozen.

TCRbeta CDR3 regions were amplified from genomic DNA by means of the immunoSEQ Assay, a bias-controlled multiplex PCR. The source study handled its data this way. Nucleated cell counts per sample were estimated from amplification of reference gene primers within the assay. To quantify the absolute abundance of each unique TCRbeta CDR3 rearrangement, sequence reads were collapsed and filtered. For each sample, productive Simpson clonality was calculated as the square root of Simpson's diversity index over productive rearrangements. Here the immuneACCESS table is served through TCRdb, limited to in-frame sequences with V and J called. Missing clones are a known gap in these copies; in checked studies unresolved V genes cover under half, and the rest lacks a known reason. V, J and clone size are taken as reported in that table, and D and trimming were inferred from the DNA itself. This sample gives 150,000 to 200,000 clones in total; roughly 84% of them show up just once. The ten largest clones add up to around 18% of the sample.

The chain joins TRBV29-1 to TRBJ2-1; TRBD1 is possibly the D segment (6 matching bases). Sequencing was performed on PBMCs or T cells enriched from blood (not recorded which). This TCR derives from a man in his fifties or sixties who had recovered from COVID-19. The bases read TGCAGCGTTGATTCGGAACAGGGCTACAATGAGCAGTTCTTC. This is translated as CSVDSEQGYNEQFF.